Presented here are 20 T cell receptor beta chains from one specimen sequenced in a study of shared clonotypes between healthy human individuals. Sequencing used immunoSEQ multiplex PCR; TCRdb keeps in-frame clones, though not all of them. The sample carries fewer than 600,000 clones, just over 75% recorded once. Sequencing input: PBMCs. These receptors all stem from a middle-aged woman in good health. Some clones in this sample may be carry-over from other donors' samples.

As regards this clone: This probably arose from a read error, given a far larger clone one base away. The chain combines TRBV30 with TRBJ2-7; D unclear. Germline lookup yields CDR1 GTSNPN and CDR2 SVGIG (reference sequence). Trimming removed 2 bases from V and 12 bases from J, with 20 bases in between. The CDR3 loop spans 13 amino acids. The CDR3 loop reads CAWSMPAQPFAYF. In DNA, the CDR3 is TGTGCCTGGAGTATGCCGGCGCAGCCGTTTGCGTACTTC.

This clone appeared a few times. V usage is TRBV7-2 and J usage is TRBJ1-5; TRBD1 matches at 10 bases. With 4 bases clipped from V and 5 bases from J, the junction kept 5 bases outside the gene matches. Germline V gene data show CDR1 as SGHTA and CDR2 as FQGNSA. The CDR3 loop spans 15 amino acids. CDR3 residues: CASSSRTGGDQPQHF. The CDR3 DNA reads TGTGCCAGCAGCTCACGGACAGGGGGAGATCAGCCCCAGCATTTT.

The chain joins TRBV9 to TRBJ2-5, with 9 bases matching TRBD1. The germline gives CDR1 SGDLS, CDR2 YYNGEE. The CDR3 covers 16 residues. With 3 bases clipped from V and 4 bases from J, the junction kept 10 bases outside the gene matches. CDR3: CASSANRDRVGETQYF. The CDR3 bases are TGTGCCAGCAGCGCTAACCGGGACAGGGTTGGAGAGACCCAGTACTTC.

The chain has TRBV7-3 and TRBJ2-7; 7 bases line up with TRBD1. Germline CDR1 and CDR2: SGHTA and FQGTGA. This CDR3 is built from 13 residues. Trimming removed 5 bases from V and 7 bases from J; junction bases left unmatched: 8. The CDR3, as DNA: TGTGCCAGCAGCCCTACAGGGGAGAGAGAGCAGTACTTC. Its translation: CASSPTGEREQYF.

J is TRBJ2-5 and V is TRBV7-3; 7 positions match TRBD1. CDR1 and CDR2 from the germline V gene are SGHTA and FQGTGA. The V segment lost 8 bases and the J segment 2 bases; nucleotides outside the gene matches: 11. The length of the CDR3 is 15 residues. The CDR3: CASRLTGTVQETQYF. DNA of the CDR3: TGTGCCAGCCGACTTACCGGGACAGTACAAGAGACCCAGTACTTC.

The chain couples TRBV29-1 to TRBJ1-2; TRBD1 agrees at 8 bases. V shed 5 bases, J shed 6 bases, and the junction held 14 bases outside the gene matches. The V gene's germline CDR1 is SQVTM and CDR2 ANQGSEA. CDR3 length equals 15 residues. CDR3 loop: CSVTPTGGGVDGYTF. Written as DNA, the CDR3 is TGCAGCGTTACCCCAACAGGGGGTGGTGTTGATGGCTACACCTTC.

This clone appeared a few times. A much larger clone is a single base away; this may be a read error. Within the sample, other DNA sequences also encode this same CDR3. The genes are TRBV30 and TRBJ2-2; D is undetermined. The CDR3 has 14 residues. V was shortened by 0 bases and J by 2 bases, with 7 bases between the two germline ends. Germline CDR1 is GTSNPN and CDR2 is SVGIG (reference sequence). The CDR3 nucleotides are TGTGCCTGGAGTGTGAGGCGTAACACCGGGGAGCTGTTTTTT. This encodes CAWSVRRNTGELFF.

The chain links TRBV4-1 to TRBJ1-5; D remains unclear. Germline lookup yields CDR1 MGHRA and CDR2 YSYEKL. V was clipped by 4 bases and J by 3 bases, with 7 bases between them. There are 13 residues in the CDR3. In DNA, the CDR3 is TGCGCCAGCAGCCTGGGCCACAATCAGCCCCAGCATTTT. Residues: CASSLGHNQPQHF.

The V gene is TRBV7-9, the J gene TRBJ2-5; TRBD1 matches at 9 bases. V was pared by 5 bases and J by 1 base, with 5 bases of the junction left unmatched. The CDR3 is 15 amino acids. Germline V CDR1 and CDR2: SEHNR, FQNEAQ (reference sequence). Here the CDR3 reads CASSLGQGTQETQYF. The CDR3 nucleotides are TGTGCCAGCAGCCTAGGACAGGGGACCCAAGAGACCCAGTACTTC.

The rearrangement links TRBV5-1 to TRBJ2-5, with TRBD2 matching over 7 bases. The CDR3 is made up of 13 amino acids. V lost 2 bases and J lost 4; bases outside the gene matches: 2. From germline, CDR1 is SGHRS and CDR2 YFSETQ. The CDR3 reads CASSFWGGETQYF. CDR3 in DNA: TGCGCCAGCAGCTTTTGGGGGGGAGAGACCCAGTACTTC.

This clone was observed many times. CDR3 sequence: CASSLNRGGETQYF. The CDR3 DNA sequence: TGTGCCAGCAGCTTGAACAGGGGAGGTGAGACCCAGTACTTC. The genes are TRBV7-2 and TRBJ2-5; D may be TRBD1 (7 bases). The CDR3 length is 14 residues. V dropped 3 bases and J dropped 5 bases, with 13 bases sitting between them. The germline V gene has CDR1 SGHTA and CDR2 FQGNSA.

The table lists this clone with a few counts. J is TRBJ2-7 and V is TRBV2; D not resolved. Trimming pared 7 bases from V and 0 bases from J, leaving 10 bases between. Germline values: CDR1 SNHLY, CDR2 FYNNEI. The CDR3 is made up of 13 amino acids. CDR3: CASNNDGSYEQYF. In DNA, the CDR3 is TGTGCCAGCAACAACGACGGCTCCTACGAGCAGTACTTC.

V is TRBV29-1 and J is TRBJ2-5; 8 nucleotides match TRBD2. This CDR3 is built from 15 residues. The germline V gene has CDR1 SQVTM and CDR2 ANQGSEA. V was pared by 7 bases and J by 5 bases, with 15 bases of the junction left unmatched. DNA for the CDR3: TGCAGCGCCACCCTCCCGGGAGGGCCGGCGGAGACCCAGTACTTC. Translating it yields CSATLPGGPAETQYF.

V is TRBV6-5 and J is TRBJ2-3; no reliable D call. V was shortened by 2 bases and J by 1 base, with 7 bases between the two germline ends. Germline V lookup: CDR1 MNHEY, CDR2 SVGAGI. CDR3 length equals 14 residues. In nucleotides, the CDR3 is TGTGCCAGCAGTTACCTCGTGGGCACAGATACGCAGTATTTT. Translating gives CASSYLVGTDTQYF.

The chain carries TRBV4-3 and TRBJ2-6; 7 bases fit TRBD1. This CDR3 spans 17 amino acids. Per the germline V gene, CDR1 is LGHNA and CDR2 is YSLEER. The V gene end was trimmed by 5 bases and the J gene end by 0 bases; junction bases not matched to a gene: 7. The chain's CDR3 is CASSARDSHSGANVLTF. CDR3 in DNA: TGCGCCAGCAGCGCCCGGGACAGCCACTCTGGGGCCAACGTCCTGACTTTC.

A remark on this clone: This may arise from a read error, as a much more abundant clone is one base away. The V gene is TRBV19, the J gene TRBJ2-1; TRBD1 aligns across 7 bases. The CDR3 consists of 11 residues. V was clipped by 9 bases and J by 6 bases; unmatched bases: 2. Germline V gives CDR1 LNHDA, CDR2 SQIVND (reference sequence). The CDR3 DNA follows: TGTGCCAGCAGACAGGGCAATGAGCAGTTCTTC. It is translated as CASRQGNEQFF.

With respect to this clone: Given a far larger clone just one base away, this is likely a sequencing read error. The rearrangement uses TRBV4-1 and TRBJ2-7; 10 nucleotides agree with TRBD2. Losses at the gene ends were 4 bases for V and 9 bases for J; bases not matched to a gene: 9. The CDR3 runs to 14 residues. Germline V gene data show CDR1 as MGHRA and CDR2 as YSYEKL. The CDR3: CASSPRVAGGGQYF. For the CDR3, the DNA is TGCGCCAGCAGCCCCCGGGTAGCGGGAGGTGGGCAGTACTTC.

The V and J genes are TRBV6-1 and TRBJ2-7; the D is unclear. Per the germline V gene, CDR1 is MNHNS and CDR2 is SASEGT. Trimming shortened V by 6 bases and J by 6 bases, and 12 bases separated the two germline ends. CDR3 length: 12 residues. The CDR3 DNA is TGTGCCAGCAGGGGAAGTATAGGCGAGCAGTACTTC. Its translation: CASRGSIGEQYF.

The rearrangement joins TRBV20-1 to TRBJ2-5, with TRBD1 as a possible D gene (5 bases). CDR3 length equals 11 residues. Trimming left V 5 bases short and J 2 bases short, with 6 bases between. Germline values: CDR1 DFQATT, CDR2 SNEGSKA (reference sequence). Here the CDR3 DNA reads TGCAGTGCTGGACATCAAGAGACCCAGTACTTC. Translated: CSAGHQETQYF.

This clone was seen many times. The chain carries TRBV7-3 and TRBJ2-1; 9 bases match TRBD2. With V trimmed by 3 bases and J by 8 bases, 11 bases remained unmatched. The CDR3 sequence is 16 residues long. From germline, CDR1 is SGHTA and CDR2 FQGTGA. The CDR3 region is CASSFEVAGVLDEQFF. As DNA, the CDR3 is TGTGCCAGCAGCTTCGAGGTAGCGGGAGTTCTGGATGAGCAGTTCTTC.